This T cell receptor beta chain was observed in a study of T cells in Graves' hyperthyroidism and ophthalmopathy. V lost 5 bases and J 1 base, leaving 18 bases between the germline ends. CDR1 SGHVS and CDR2 FNYEAQ come from the germline V gene. This CDR3 contains 17 residues. Amplification of TCR beta CDR3 regions was performed using RNA transcripts as template. TCR CDR3 regions were first amplified by RT-PCR with HTBI primers. TCRdb reprocessed the multiplex PCR reads via MiXCR and lists one record per CDR3 protein. In the table there are some 530,000 distinct CDR3 sequences, around a fifth of which are singletons.

Source material: blood. The rearrangement uses TRBV7-6 and TRBJ2-1; the D gene could be TRBD1 or TRBD2 (5 bases each). The receptor was isolated from an older woman with Graves' ophthalmopathy. CDR3 sequence (DNA): TGTGCCAGCAGCGCCCCTCCCGGGACGGAATCCTACAATGAGCAGTTCTTC. Encoded protein: CASSAPPGTESYNEQFF.